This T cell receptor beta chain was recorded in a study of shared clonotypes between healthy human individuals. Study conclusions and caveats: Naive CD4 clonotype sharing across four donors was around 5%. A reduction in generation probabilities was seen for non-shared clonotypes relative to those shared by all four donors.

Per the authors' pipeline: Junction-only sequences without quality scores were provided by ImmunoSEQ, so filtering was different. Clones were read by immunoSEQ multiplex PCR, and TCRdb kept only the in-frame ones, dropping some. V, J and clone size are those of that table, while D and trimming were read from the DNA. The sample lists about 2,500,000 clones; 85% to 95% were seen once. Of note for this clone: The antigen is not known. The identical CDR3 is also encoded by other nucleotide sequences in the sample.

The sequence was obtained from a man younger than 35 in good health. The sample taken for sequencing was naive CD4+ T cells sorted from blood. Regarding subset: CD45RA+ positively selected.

The CDR3 DNA sequence: TGCGCCAGCAGTGAGCAGGGTAACACTGAAGCTTTCTTT. It translates to CASSEQGNTEAFF. The chain recombines TRBV10-2 with TRBJ1-1; TRBD1 might be the D (5 bases). Germline V gene data show CDR1 as WSHSY and CDR2 as SAAADI. This CDR3 contains 13 residues. V dropped 2 bases and J dropped 2 bases, with 6 bases sitting between them.